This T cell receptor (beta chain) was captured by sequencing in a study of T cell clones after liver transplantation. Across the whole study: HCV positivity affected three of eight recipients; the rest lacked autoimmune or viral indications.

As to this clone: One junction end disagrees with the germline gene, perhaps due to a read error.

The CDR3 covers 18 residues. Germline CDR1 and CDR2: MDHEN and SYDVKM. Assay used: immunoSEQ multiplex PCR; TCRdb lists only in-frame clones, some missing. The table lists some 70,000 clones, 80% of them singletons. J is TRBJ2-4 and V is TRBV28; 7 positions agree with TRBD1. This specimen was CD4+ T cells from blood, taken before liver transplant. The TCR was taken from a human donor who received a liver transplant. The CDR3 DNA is TGTGCCGGCAGTTTTCAGGGGCTTCGGACAGGAGCCAAAAACATTCAGTACTTC. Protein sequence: CAGSFQGLRTGAKNIQYF.